This paragraph covers one T cell receptor beta chain sequence. What it binds is not known. TCRdb's table, derived via immunoSEQ multiplex PCR, lists solely in-frame clones and lacks some. Seen here are more than 30,000 clones, 90% to 95% observed once, and the top ten hold 1.9%. The sample belongs to a study of multiple sclerosis patients with progressive multifocal leukoencephalopathy. Study results and limitations: Clones expanded at PML were already present before and during natalizumab.

The junction had 6 bases not matched to a gene; V was cut back by 4 bases and J by 1 base. This CDR3 is 16 amino acids long. CDR1 is KGHSH and CDR2 is LQKENI in the germline V gene. Specified time point: before natalizumab initiation. The chain carries TRBV18 and TRBJ1-5; 8 nucleotides match TRBD1. This receptor was identified in a man aged 25 to 45 with multiple sclerosis. Sample: PBMCs. In DNA, the CDR3 is TGTGCCAGCTCACATCGACAGGGGATGAGCAATCAGCCCCAGCATTTT. Residues: CASSHRQGMSNQPQHF.